The entry below gives a single T cell receptor (beta chain) sequence along with its context. V shed 2 bases, J shed 3 bases, and the junction held 2 bases outside the gene matches. This CDR3 comprises 15 residues. Germline V gives CDR1 MNHEY, CDR2 SVGAGI. Repertoires were generated with immunoSEQ multiplex PCR, while TCRdb's copy carries only in-frame clones and drops some. The top ten clones hold roughly 18% of a sample with 130,000 or so clones, approximately 90% of them seen once. The sample originates from a study of blood T cell repertoires in COVID-19. The overall study: PBMCs, B-cell-depleted T cells, or T cells were the source of the cDNA or gDNA that made up the material.

The material sequenced was peripheral blood. This TCR came from a man between 45 and 60 years old with active or convalescent COVID-19. The chain couples TRBV6-5 to TRBJ1-5; 9 bases line up with TRBD1. The CDR3 nucleotides are TGTGCCAGCAGTTACGGACAGGGGTCCAATCAGCCCCAGCATTTT. Amino acid sequence: CASSYGQGSNQPQHF.